This record concerns one T cell receptor beta chain sequence. The data were produced by immunoSEQ multiplex PCR, yet TCRdb's version contains in-frame clones alone and is incomplete. The table has some 74,000 clones, roughly 83% seen once; the top ten hold about 18%. This entry comes from a study of blood T cell repertoires in COVID-19. At the level of the study: Some COVID-19 samples were acute and others convalescent; all came from the United States, Italy and Spain. T cells, B-cell-depleted T cells, or PBMCs supplied cDNA or gDNA.

The sequencing sample was made of peripheral blood. The receptor's source is a woman older than 75 with acute or convalescent COVID-19.

CDR3 sequence: CASSPSTGVYGYTF. As DNA, the CDR3 is TGTGCCAGCTCACCGTCCACAGGGGTTTATGGCTACACCTTC. The chain joins TRBV18 to TRBJ1-2; 7 positions match TRBD1. The CDR3 totals 14 residues. Germline V gives CDR1 KGHSH, CDR2 LQKENI. With 3 bases clipped from V and 5 bases from J, the junction kept 6 bases outside the gene matches.